The 27 T cell receptor beta chains presented below share a single source sample, sequenced in a study of OX40 agonist ivuxolimab in advanced cancers. Clones were read by immunoSEQ multiplex PCR, and TCRdb kept only the in-frame ones, dropping some. The table lists 30,000 to 40,000 clones, 65% to 85% of them singletons. The sample here was CD4+ or CD8+ T cells sorted from blood, taken in a trial of the OX40 agonist ivuxolimab. These receptors were taken from an adult with an advanced solid tumor such as melanoma, head and neck, liver or kidney cancer.

This chain uses TRBV11-2 with TRBJ2-1, with D unclear. This CDR3 spans 12 amino acids. Trimming cost V 5 bases and J 3 bases, with 5 bases left between them. Germline V gene data show CDR1 as SGHAT and CDR2 as FQNNGV. The CDR3 loop is CASSGDYNEQFF. The CDR3 DNA sequence: TGTGCCAGCAGCGGAGACTACAATGAGCAGTTCTTC.

V and J are TRBV11-2 and TRBJ2-6; D could derive from TRBD1 or TRBD2 (5 bases each). The CDR3 loop spans 17 amino acids. Germline CDR1 reads SGHAT; CDR2 reads FQNNGV. The V end lost 0 bases, the J end lost 4 bases, and 13 bases lay between the germline ends. CDR3 in DNA: TGTGCCAGCAGCTTAGAGTTATACGGGGCCGGGGCCAACGTCCTGACTTTC. Translation gives CASSLELYGAGANVLTF.

This clone was found a few times. This rearrangement joins TRBV7-9 to TRBJ1-1, with unresolved D. The V gene's germline CDR1 is SEHNR and CDR2 FQNEAQ (reference sequence). Trimming stripped 5 bases from V and 2 bases from J, with 3 bases between. This CDR3 spans 11 amino acids. The CDR3 spells CASSRNTEAFF. Here the CDR3 DNA reads TGTGCCAGCAGCCGCAACACTGAAGCTTTCTTT. The variable domain in full, with the rest retrieved from reference TRBV7-9 and TRBJ1-1, is DTGVSQNPRHKITKRGQNVTFRCDPISEHNRLYWYRQTLGQGPEFLTYFQNEAQLEKSRLLSDRFSAERPKGSFSTLEIQRTEQGDSAMYLCASSRNTEAFFGQGTRLTVV.

The chain couples TRBV18 to TRBJ2-2, with a tentative D call TRBD1 (6 bases). V was clipped by 3 bases and J by 1 base, with 9 bases between them. The V gene's germline CDR1 is KGHSH and CDR2 LQKENI. There are 15 residues in the CDR3. The CDR3 protein is CASSPDRKNTGELFF. The DNA for the CDR3 is TGTGCCAGCTCACCTGACAGGAAGAACACCGGGGAGCTGTTTTTT.

The chain combines TRBV14 with TRBJ1-2, with D possibly TRBD1 on 6 matching bases. In germline, CDR1 is SGHDN, CDR2 FVKESK. The CDR3 extends over 13 amino acids. Trimming cost V 1 base and J 7 bases, with 10 bases left between them. CDR3: CASSQGGRGGYTF. CDR3 bases: TGTGCCAGCAGCCAAGGAGGCAGGGGTGGCTACACCTTC.

This clone was found a few times. V is TRBV6-5 and J is TRBJ2-1; tentatively, D is TRBD2 (7 bases). Trimming removed 6 bases from V and 2 bases from J, with 11 bases in between. This CDR3 contains 14 residues. Germline V gives CDR1 MNHEY, CDR2 SVGAGI. The CDR3 sequence is CASREGGTYNEQFF. The CDR3 nucleotides are TGTGCCAGCAGGGAGGGGGGGACCTACAATGAGCAGTTCTTC.

In regard to this clone: Other DNA sequences in the same sample also yield this CDR3. The chain couples TRBV7-3 to TRBJ2-5; 8 nucleotides agree with TRBD1. The V gene end was trimmed by 4 bases and the J gene end by 4 bases; junction bases not matched to a gene: 2. Germline V lookup: CDR1 SGHTA, CDR2 FQGTGA. This CDR3 has 13 residues. CDR3 region: CASSSGQGETQYF. CDR3 DNA: TGTGCCAGCAGCTCCGGACAGGGAGAGACCCAGTACTTC.

This clone was seen a single time. The chain is built from TRBV2 and TRBJ2-7; D gene unclear. Germline V gene sequence: CDR1 SNHLY, CDR2 FYNNEI. With 7 bases removed from V and 4 bases from J, the gap between germline ends came to 11 bases. This CDR3 is built from 12 residues. CDR3 amino acids: CASIPDSYEQYF. The CDR3, as DNA: TGTGCCAGCATCCCCGACTCTTACGAGCAGTACTTC.

The rearrangement joins TRBV9 to TRBJ1-4, with a tentative D call TRBD1 (5 bases). Germline V gene data show CDR1 as SGDLS and CDR2 as YYNGEE. Trimming took off 4 bases at V and 6 bases at J, with 10 bases between the two ends. CDR3 length: 13 amino acids. The DNA of the CDR3 is TGTGCCAGCAGCCCCCCGGGGGATGAAAAACTGTTTTTT. This translates into CASSPPGDEKLFF.

The CDR3 region is CASRYMDSPLHF. CDR3 coding DNA: TGTGCCAGCCGCTATATGGATTCACCCCTCCACTTT. The chain has TRBV28 and TRBJ1-6; D is ambiguous. Germline V gene sequence: CDR1 MDHEN, CDR2 SYDVKM. There are 12 residues in the CDR3. V lost 8 bases and J 8 bases, leaving 10 bases between the germline ends.

This clone has a handful of counts. The chain combines TRBV7-9 with TRBJ1-2, with a tentative D call TRBD1 (5 bases). The ends were cut back, 7 bases at V and 3 bases at J, with 18 bases in the middle. CDR3 length equals 15 residues. The germline CDR1 and CDR2 sequences are SEHNR and FQNEAQ (reference sequence). CDR3 bases: TGTGCCAGCACCAAAAGGGGTGATTGGCACTATGGCTACACCTTC. It translates to CASTKRGDWHYGYTF. The whole variable domain, remainder taken from reference TRBV7-9 and TRBJ1-2, is DTGVSQNPRHKITKRGQNVTFRCDPISEHNRLYWYRQTLGQGPEFLTYFQNEAQLEKSRLLSDRFSAERPKGSFSTLEIQRTEQGDSAMYLCASTKRGDWHYGYTFGSGTRLTVV.

This chain connects TRBV11-1 to TRBJ2-2; TRBD1 matches 8 bases. The ends lost 5 bases at V and 7 bases at J; junction bases unmatched: 12. Germline V lookup: CDR1 SGHAT, CDR2 FQDESV (reference sequence). This CDR3 has 16 amino acids. CDR3 nucleotide sequence: TGTGCCAGCAGCCCGGGACAGGCGTACGAGATCGGGGAGCTGTTTTTT. Protein sequence: CASSPGQAYEIGELFF.

V and J are TRBV30 and TRBJ2-5; D unclear. Germline CDR1 reads GTSNPN; CDR2 reads SVGIG (reference sequence). The CDR3 has 12 residues. V lost 8 bases and J lost 3, with 13 bases in between. CDR3 coding DNA: TGTGCCGCAAGTCTCGAAAAAGAGACCCAGTACTTC. Translation gives CAASLEKETQYF.

DNA of the CDR3: TGCAGCGTTGCCCCCCGGGGGAGGGGAGATGAGCAGTTCTTC. Encoded protein: CSVAPRGRGDEQFF. The chain employs TRBV29-1 and TRBJ2-1; 7 nucleotides line up with TRBD2. The germline CDR1 and CDR2 sequences are SQVTM and ANQGSEA. The J segment lost 8 bases and the V segment lost 4 bases, leaving 11 bases of the junction unmatched. The CDR3 extends over 14 amino acids.

This sequence joins TRBV28 and TRBJ1-4; D is ambiguous. This CDR3 has 15 residues. From germline, CDR1 is MDHEN and CDR2 SYDVKM. Deletions cut 2 bases from V and 0 bases from J, with 7 bases between. CDR3 bases: TGTGCCAGCAGTTTAAGGTCACCAACTAATGAAAAACTGTTTTTT. Its protein product is CASSLRSPTNEKLFF.

This chain uses TRBV7-8 with TRBJ2-1; 7 positions agree with TRBD1. Germline values: CDR1 SGHVS, CDR2 FQNEAQ. This CDR3 contains 14 residues. The V and J ends lost 3 bases and 4 bases, in that order; junction bases with no gene match: 3. The CDR3 DNA is TGTGCCAGCAGCTTTAGGGACAGATACAATGAGCAGTTCTTC. Amino acids: CASSFRDRYNEQFF.

This clone is medium-sized (0.01 to 0.1%). Relative to the germline gene, one junction end is altered; a read error may explain this. J is TRBJ2-1 and V is TRBV7-7, with 9 bases aligning to TRBD2. Germline V gene sequence: CDR1 SSHAT, CDR2 FNYEAQ (reference sequence). This CDR3 spans 15 amino acids. The CDR3 reads CASSLVASGKNEQFF. In DNA form, the CDR3 reads TGTGCTAGCAGCTTAGTGGCTAGCGGGAAGAATGAGCAGTTCTTC. Full variable domain (outside the CDR3, taken from reference TRBV7-7 and TRBJ2-1): GAGVSQSPRYKVTKRGQDVTLRCDPISSHATLYWYQQALGQGPEFLTYFNYEAQPDKSGLPSDRFSAERPEGSISTLTIQRTEQRDSAMYRCASSLVASGKNEQFFGPGTRLTVL.

V usage is TRBV7-9 and J usage is TRBJ2-1; TRBD1 aligns across 9 bases. The trim removed 2 bases at V and 6 bases at J, leaving 5 bases unmatched. The CDR3 loop spans 15 amino acids. CDR1 and CDR2 from the germline V gene are SEHNR and FQNEAQ (reference sequence). CDR3 loop: CASSLYRGRVNEQFF. The CDR3 nucleotides read TGTGCCAGCAGCTTATACAGGGGGCGCGTCAATGAGCAGTTCTTC. The whole variable domain, filled in from reference TRBV7-9 and TRBJ2-1, reads DTGVSQNPRHKITKRGQNVTFRCDPISEHNRLYWYRQTLGQGPEFLTYFQNEAQLEKSRLLSDRFSAERPKGSFSTLEIQRTEQGDSAMYLCASSLYRGRVNEQFFGPGTRLTVL.

CDR3 coding DNA: TGTGCCAGCAGCCCGGGACAATCCTCTGGAAACACCATATATTTT. This gives the protein CASSPGQSSGNTIYF. The chain couples TRBV16 to TRBJ1-3, with D possibly matching TRBD1 (6 bases). Deletions cut 4 bases from V and 0 bases from J, with 10 bases between. The CDR3 length is 15 residues. Germline loops: CDR1 KGHSY, CDR2 FQNENV. Full variable domain (remainder filled in from reference TRBV16 and TRBJ1-3): GEEVAQTPKHLVRGEGQKAKLYCAPIKGHSYVFWYQQVLKNEFKFLISFQNENVFDETGMPKERFSAKCLPNSPCSLEIQATKLEDSAVYFCASSPGQSSGNTIYFGEGSWLTVV.

V gene TRBV10-2 combines with J gene TRBJ2-6; 7 nucleotides line up with TRBD1. With V trimmed by 8 bases and J by 4 bases, 8 bases remained unmatched. CDR1 WSHSY and CDR2 SAAADI come from the germline V gene. CDR3 size: 15 residues. The CDR3 nucleotides read TGCGCCAGCGGCGAGGGGGCTTCGGGGGCCAACGTCCTGACTTTC. As protein: CASGEGASGANVLTF.

CDR3 coding DNA: TGTGCCAGCAGTGAAGGTGGCGGAATCTACGAGCAGTACTTC. Its protein is CASSEGGGIYEQYF. The rearrangement links TRBV6-5 to TRBJ2-7; D is uncertain. Between the trimmed V and J ends, which lost 5 bases and 3 bases, there was a span of 14 bases. This CDR3 spans 14 amino acids. CDR1 is MNHEY and CDR2 is SVGAGI in the germline V gene.

The V and J genes are TRBV7-9 and TRBJ2-5, with D perhaps matching TRBD1 (6 bases). The CDR3 loop spans 14 amino acids. Trimming cost V 5 bases and J 5 bases, with 15 bases left between them. Per germline, CDR1 SEHNR and CDR2 FQNEAQ (reference sequence). The DNA of the CDR3 is TGTGCCAGCAGCCCTAGAGGGGGTGGGGAGACCCAGTACTTC. Amino acids: CASSPRGGGETQYF.

This clone appeared a single time. The rearrangement uses TRBV5-1 and TRBJ1-4, with TRBD1 matching over 8 bases. Germline V lookup: CDR1 SGHRS, CDR2 YFSETQ. The CDR3 length is 15 residues. J lost 1 base, V lost 4 bases, and 3 bases had no gene match. CDR3 region: CASSTDRGTNEKLFF. The CDR3 DNA is TGCGCCAGCAGCACAGACAGGGGAACTAATGAAAAACTGTTTTTT.

The gene calls are TRBV28 and TRBJ2-3; the D gene is possibly TRBD1 (6 bases). CDR3 length: 16 amino acids. The germline V gene encodes CDR1 MDHEN and CDR2 SYDVKM. Trimming took off 6 bases at V and 6 bases at J, with 22 bases between the two ends. The CDR3 nucleotides are TGTGCCAGCAGCTACTTGGGGGCAGCTTCTCCGGATACGCAGTATTTT. Translated, it gives CASSYLGAASPDTQYF.

In its sample, this clone was seen a few times. The rearrangement links TRBV10-2 to TRBJ2-7; tentatively, D is TRBD2 (6 bases). V was cut by 7 bases and J by 4 bases, with 14 bases left in between. Germline values: CDR1 WSHSY, CDR2 SAAADI. The length of the CDR3 is 13 residues. CDR3 sequence: CASTWGLPYEQYF. The CDR3 DNA reads as TGCGCCAGCACCTGGGGACTTCCGTACGAGCAGTACTTC.

The CDR3 DNA reads TGTGCCAGCAGCGACAGCACCGCTAGAAACATTCAGTACTTC. This translates into CASSDSTARNIQYF. The chain employs TRBV2 and TRBJ2-4; the D gene is possibly TRBD1 (5 bases). The V end was cut by 6 bases, the J end by 6 bases, with 15 bases between. The CDR3 has 14 amino acids. Looked up from germline, CDR1 is SNHLY and CDR2 is FYNNEI.

The chain couples TRBV10-1 to TRBJ2-2; a possible D gene is TRBD2 (6 bases). There are 14 residues in the CDR3. The germline CDR1 and CDR2 sequences are WNHNN and SYGVQD (reference sequence). Trimming removed 3 bases at V and 4 bases at J, with 9 bases between. The chain's CDR3 is CASSDTSPTGELFF. In DNA form, the CDR3 reads TGCGCCAGCAGTGATACTAGCCCCACCGGGGAGCTGTTTTTT.